Reported below is one T cell receptor beta chain. There is no known antigen for this receptor. Base qualities are missing; no much larger clone stands one base away. For sequencing of the TCRbeta CDR3 region, genomic DNA was extracted from the sorted cells. The immunoSEQ Assay was used for sequencing of TCRbeta CDR3 regions. TCRdb's version of the immuneACCESS table is confined to in-frame rearrangements and falls short of the full clone set. An unresolved V gene accounts for under half of the shortfall where checked; the remainder is of unknown origin. A total of about 68,000 clones appear in this sample, about 82% of them only once. The top ten clonotypes cover 9.5% to 13% of the sample. The trial excluded patients who had a history of autoimmune disease or who were on systemic immunosuppression. In every dose cohort, peripheral blood was drawn for TCR sequencing at baseline, cycle 4 day 1, and cycle 7 day 1. Samples were obtained from an open-label, multicenter, first-in-human phase I dose-escalation trial of ivuxolimab. Adults with locally advanced or metastatic melanoma, renal cell carcinoma, hepatocellular carcinoma or head and neck squamous cell carcinoma were enrolled in the trial. Before TCR sequencing, CD4+ and CD8+ T cells were separately sorted from peripheral blood.

Trimming removed 1 base from V and 0 bases from J, leaving 7 bases between the germline ends. CDR3 length: 15 amino acids, cysteine to phenylalanine. Of all the DNA, just the CDR3 is kept, 45 bases in frame from base 1. CDR1 and CDR2 were assigned from the germline V gene as MDHEN and SYDVKM. This sample was included in a study of OX40 agonist ivuxolimab in advanced cancers. About the full investigation: Ivuxolimab was a fully human IgG2 agonistic monoclonal antibody targeting the costimulatory receptor OX40 (CD134). Intravenous ivuxolimab was administered to patients every 2 weeks at six dose levels: 0.01, 0.1, 0.3, 1.5, 3 and 10 mg/kg. Of the 50 to 55 dose-escalation patients, hepatocellular carcinoma was present in about 20, melanoma in around 15, renal cell carcinoma in 9 and head and neck cancer in 9. The dose-escalation cohort was roughly 80% male with a mean age of approximately 60 years, ranging from 23 to 79. Prior anti-PD-1, anti-PD-L1 or anti-CTLA-4 therapy was permitted, and about two fifths of dose-escalation patients had received checkpoint inhibitors. Partial responses occurred in three dose-escalation patients, of whom one had hepatocellular carcinoma and two had cutaneous melanoma. The purpose of peripheral TCRbeta sequencing was to test whether ivuxolimab changed TCR sequence diversity and led to clonal T-cell expansion. The paper covers the monotherapy dose-escalation part of the phase I ivuxolimab trial, which included N ≈ 50 patients.

General study outcomes and caveats: Antigen specificity was not determined for the clonally expanded peripheral T cells. Partial responders in the 0.1-3.0 mg/kg groups had among the lowest normalized peripheral clonal expansion, especially among CD8+ T cells. Low levels of normalized T-cell clonal expansion were also seen in some nonresponding patients. After ivuxolimab, more expanded clones were found on average in CD8+ T cells than in CD4+ T cells. At doses of 0.1 to 3.0 mg/kg, clonal expansion of both CD4+ and CD8+ blood T cells was observed from baseline to week 6.

The V and J genes are TRBV28 and TRBJ2-1, with the D gene not clear enough to name. This specimen consisted of CD4+ or CD8+ T cells sorted from blood, obtained in a trial of the OX40 agonist ivuxolimab. The receptor's source is an adult with an advanced solid tumor such as melanoma, head and neck, liver or kidney cancer. The DNA reads TGTGCCAGCAGTTTATTGAGGAGCTCCTACAATGAGCAGTTCTTC. This yields the protein CASSLLRSSYNEQFF.